The next 10 T cell receptor beta chains were all read from a single sample in a study of vaccination and CD4 T cells after COVID-19. No antigen has been identified for these receptors. The Oncomine TCR Beta short-read assay was applied to DNA of cultured CD4+ T cells. Using its own MiXCR run on the PCR reads, TCRdb lists one record per CDR3 protein. The sample includes 15,000 to 20,000 distinct CDR3 sequences, nearly 40% seen only once; the top ten take 7% to 8.5%. Treatment defined: approximately nine-day PBMC culture with coronavirus spike peptide pools or control peptides (ViraFEST assay). Material for sequencing was CD4+ T cells from blood, cultured in vitro. The receptors originated from a human donor who had recovered from COVID-19.

The chain recombines TRBV2 with TRBJ2-5; a possible D gene is TRBD2 (5 bases). Germline V gene data show CDR1 as SNHLY and CDR2 as FYNNEI. This CDR3 contains 14 residues. V lost 6 bases to trimming and J lost 5 bases, with 16 bases between them. In nucleotides, the CDR3 is TGTGCCAGCAGGGGGTGGACTGGGCGGGAGACCCAGTACTTC. Protein: CASRGWTGRETQYF.

In DNA, the CDR3 is TGTGCCAGCAGTTTTATGGGGGGCTATGGCTACACCTTC. Translating gives CASSFMGGYGYTF. The chain links TRBV28 to TRBJ1-2, with D possibly being TRBD1 (5 bases). The V and J ends lost 3 bases and 4 bases respectively, with 9 bases between them. The length of the CDR3 is 13 residues. Per the germline V gene, CDR1 is MDHEN and CDR2 is SYDVKM.

This chain uses TRBV15 with TRBJ2-6, with D tentatively TRBD2 (6 bases). The ends were cut back, 3 bases at V and 0 bases at J, with 18 bases in the middle. CDR1 LNHNV and CDR2 YYDKDF come from the germline V gene (reference sequence). This CDR3 is built from 19 residues. CDR3 bases: TGTGCCACCAGCAGTGAAACATGGGGACTGCACTCTGGGGCCAACGTCCTGACTTTC. Translated: CATSSETWGLHSGANVLTF.

The chain combines TRBV7-3 with TRBJ1-6; the match to TRBD1 covers 8 bases. Germline-derived CDR1 and CDR2 are SGHTA and FQGTGA. This CDR3 is built from 14 residues. J was trimmed by 7 bases and V by 3 bases; bases with no gene match: 2. The CDR3 DNA is TGTGCCAGCAGCTTGGACAGGGAGAATTCACCCCTCCACTTT. As protein: CASSLDRENSPLHF.

This clonotype was counted only a few times. This rearrangement joins TRBV6-4 to TRBJ2-2; D is possibly TRBD2 (6 bases). Germline V gene lookup returns CDR1 MRHNA and CDR2 SNTAGT. The CDR3 is 15 residues long. The V gene lost 5 bases and the J gene lost 5 bases, with 15 bases spanning the gap. CDR3 nucleotides: TGTGCCAGCAGTCTGGAGGGAGGCGGAACCGGGGAGCTGTTTTTT. As protein: CASSLEGGGTGELFF.

Only a few counts were recorded for this clonotype. The gene calls are TRBV20-1 and TRBJ1-3, with D unresolved. Germline CDR1 and CDR2: DFQATT and SNEGSKA (reference sequence). With 7 bases removed from V and 0 bases from J, the gap between germline ends came to 10 bases. CDR3 size: 13 residues. CDR3 sequence (DNA): TGCAGTGTCCCGTCGAGCTCTGGAAACACCATATATTTT. Encoded protein: CSVPSSSGNTIYF.

The V call is TRBV6-1, the J call TRBJ2-5, with D perhaps matching TRBD1 (5 bases). Trimming removed 6 bases at V and 1 base at J, with 15 bases between. Germline V CDR1 and CDR2: MNHNS, SASEGT. The CDR3 covers 15 residues. In DNA form, the CDR3 reads TGTGCCAGCAGCACACCCGACAGCTTCCAAGAGACCCAGTACTTC. Its protein is CASSTPDSFQETQYF.

The chain is built from TRBV20-1 and TRBJ2-5; D is ambiguous. Looked up from germline, CDR1 is DFQATT and CDR2 is SNEGSKA (reference sequence). This CDR3 has 11 residues. As DNA, the CDR3 is TGCGGCCCGGAGTACCAAGAGACCCAGTACTTC. It encodes CGPEYQETQYF.

The V gene is TRBV5-4, the J gene TRBJ2-7, with a possible D match to TRBD1 (5 bases). The CDR3 totals 15 residues. Trimming left V 4 bases short and J 0 bases short, with 14 bases between. The germline V gene has CDR1 SGHNT and CDR2 YYREEE (reference sequence). CDR3 protein: CASSEQVSSSYEQYF. CDR3 nucleotide sequence: TGTGCCAGCAGCGAACAGGTCTCGAGCTCCTACGAGCAGTACTTC.

The sample holds a few counts of this clonotype. The chain recombines TRBV12-3 or TRBV12-4 with TRBJ1-1; D not certain. Trimming pared 2 bases from V and 7 bases from J, leaving 11 bases between. The CDR3 loop spans 13 amino acids. DNA of the CDR3: TGTGCCAGCAGTTTATCCCCGATAAGTGAAGCTTTCTTT. Protein: CASSLSPISEAFF.